The next 25 T cell receptor beta chains were all read from a single sample in a study of blood T cell repertoires in COVID-19. The method was immunoSEQ multiplex PCR; TCRdb's version includes in-frame clones alone and lacks a portion of them. The sample records approximately 180,000 clones, approximately 88% being singletons. Source material: peripheral blood. The receptors were gathered from a woman in her thirties or forties with COVID-19, enrolled during active disease.

CDR3 loop: CASSPAAKETQYF. The CDR3 DNA sequence: TGTGCCAGCAGCCCCGCGGCAAAGGAGACCCAGTACTTC. The V call is TRBV7-2, the J call TRBJ2-5; D is unresolved. The CDR3 consists of 13 residues. Trimming left V 5 bases short and J 5 bases short, with 12 bases between. In germline, CDR1 is SGHTA, CDR2 FQGNSA.

A note on this clone: Other DNA sequences in the sample encode the same CDR3. This sequence joins TRBV10-1 and TRBJ1-1; D unclear. Germline V gene sequence: CDR1 WNHNN, CDR2 SYGVQD (reference sequence). The CDR3 is 13 amino acids. The V end lost 8 bases, the J end lost 2 bases, and 12 bases lay between the germline ends. CDR3 region: CASSPRGNTEAFF. CDR3 DNA: TGCGCCAGCTCCCCCCGGGGAAACACTGAAGCTTTCTTT.

The chain links TRBV12-3 or TRBV12-4 to TRBJ1-5; maybe TRBD1 (6 bases). The ends were cut back, 6 bases at V and 4 bases at J, with 10 bases in the middle. The CDR3 is 13 residues long. CDR3 amino acids: CASSKTGNQPQHF. DNA of the CDR3: TGTGCCAGCAGCAAAACAGGGAATCAGCCCCAGCATTTT.

The J gene is TRBJ1-2, the V gene TRBV27; TRBD1 aligns across 9 bases. The CDR3 loop spans 14 amino acids. The V gene end was trimmed by 5 bases and the J gene end by 2 bases; junction bases not matched to a gene: 3. The V gene's germline CDR1 is MNHEY and CDR2 SMNVEV (reference sequence). CDR3: CASSIQGANYGYTF. The CDR3 DNA reads TGTGCCAGCAGTATACAGGGGGCGAACTATGGCTACACCTTC.

As DNA, the CDR3 is TGTGCCATCAGTGACCCCGGACGGGCGGGAGGCGAGACCCAGTACTTC. It translates to CAISDPGRAGGETQYF. The genes are TRBV10-3 and TRBJ2-5; TRBD2 matches at 8 bases. J lost 5 bases, V lost 3 bases, and 11 bases had no gene match. The CDR3 covers 16 residues. Germline V lookup: CDR1 ENHRY, CDR2 SYGVKD.

The chain carries TRBV7-9 and TRBJ2-2; D possibly corresponds to TRBD2 (7 bases). Germline CDR1 reads SEHNR; CDR2 reads FQNEAQ (reference sequence). Trimming removed 6 bases at V and 0 bases at J, with 11 bases between. CDR3 size: 15 residues. The CDR3 coding sequence is TGTGCCAGCAGTCCGGGGGGCTCGAACACCGGGGAGCTGTTTTTT. Translated, it gives CASSPGGSNTGELFF.

This chain joins TRBV19 and TRBJ1-5; D may be TRBD1 (5 bases). This CDR3 has 14 amino acids. The V gene lost 5 bases and the J gene lost 13 bases, with 21 bases spanning the gap. CDR1 LNHDA and CDR2 SQIVND come from the germline V gene (reference sequence). The CDR3 loop reads CASSQLFQGGQQHF. Written as DNA, the CDR3 is TGTGCCAGTAGTCAACTCTTTCAGGGAGGGCAACAGCATTTT. Full variable domain (rest looked up from reference TRBV19 and TRBJ1-5): DGGITQSPKYLFRKEGQNVTLSCEQNLNHDAMYWYRQDPGQGLRLIYYSQIVNDFQKGDIAEGYSVSREKKESFPLTVTSAQKNPTAFYLCASSQLFQGGQQHFGDGTRLSIL.

This chain links TRBV4-1 with TRBJ1-5; 11 bases agree with TRBD1. This CDR3 is 15 amino acids long. The trim removed 0 bases at V and 5 bases at J, leaving 0 bases unmatched. CDR1 is MGHRA, CDR2 YSYEKL, per germline. The chain's CDR3 is CASSQEGQGDQPQHF. Written as DNA, the CDR3 is TGCGCCAGCAGCCAAGAGGGACAGGGGGATCAGCCCCAGCATTTT.

This clone was seen a single time. V and J are TRBV9 and TRBJ2-1; 8 bases match TRBD2. CDR1 is SGDLS and CDR2 is YYNGEE in the germline V gene. The CDR3 extends over 16 amino acids. Losses at the gene ends were 1 base for V and 2 bases for J; bases not matched to a gene: 5. The CDR3 is CASSVTGGVTYNEQFF. The CDR3, as DNA: TGTGCCAGCAGCGTAACCGGGGGGGTAACCTACAATGAGCAGTTCTTC.

The V and J genes are TRBV19 and TRBJ2-5, with D hard to call. The length of the CDR3 is 12 residues. Trimming shortened V by 9 bases and J by 5 bases, and 13 bases separated the two germline ends. Germline V CDR1 and CDR2: LNHDA, SQIVND (reference sequence). This CDR3 reads CASRYGSETQYF. The CDR3 DNA sequence: TGTGCCAGCCGGTACGGGTCGGAGACCCAGTACTTC.

The J gene is TRBJ1-5, the V gene TRBV4-1; 7 nucleotides line up with TRBD1. CDR1 and CDR2 from the germline V gene are MGHRA and YSYEKL. J was trimmed by 7 bases and V by 0 bases; bases with no gene match: 9. The CDR3 consists of 16 residues. In DNA, the CDR3 is TGCGCCAGCAGCCAAGAGGGGGGCAGGGGGTACCAGCCCCAGCATTTT. Protein: CASSQEGGRGYQPQHF.

The rearrangement uses TRBV7-3 and TRBJ1-5; D is perhaps TRBD1 (5 bases). CDR1 and CDR2 (germline): SGHTA, FQGTGA. Trimming left V 7 bases short and J 2 bases short, with 12 bases between. CDR3 length equals 14 residues. The CDR3 DNA reads as TGTGCCAGCACCATTGGGGCCCGCAATCAGCCCCAGCATTTT. This codes for CASTIGARNQPQHF.

The genes are TRBV19 and TRBJ1-5; D is uncertain. Trimming stripped 6 bases from V and 7 bases from J, with 19 bases between. This CDR3 is built from 15 residues. The germline CDR1 and CDR2 sequences are LNHDA and SQIVND (reference sequence). DNA for the CDR3: TGTGCCAGTAGCCAAAGCGGCGATAAACGGCAGCCCCAGCATTTT. It yields the protein CASSQSGDKRQPQHF.

V gene TRBV10-2 combines with J gene TRBJ2-1; weak D call: TRBD1 (6 bases). This CDR3 has 12 amino acids. The ends were cut back, 7 bases at V and 8 bases at J, with 12 bases in the middle. Per the germline V gene, CDR1 is WSHSY and CDR2 is SAAADI. This CDR3 reads CASTQGHDEQFF. CDR3 bases: TGCGCCAGCACACAGGGACACGATGAGCAGTTCTTC.

The chain uses TRBV2 and TRBJ2-1, with 10 bases identical to TRBD2. This CDR3 is 16 amino acids long. CDR1 is SNHLY and CDR2 is FYNNEI in the germline V gene. The ends lost 9 bases at V and 4 bases at J; junction bases unmatched: 12. Here the CDR3 reads CASQMPGLASYNEQFF. CDR3 bases: TGTGCCAGTCAGATGCCGGGACTAGCGTCTTACAATGAGCAGTTCTTC.

The chain has TRBV18 and TRBJ1-4; 7 nucleotides agree with TRBD1. The CDR3 is made up of 14 amino acids. Germline trimming cut 3 bases from V and 4 bases from J; bases unmatched to any gene: 2. Germline CDR1 reads KGHSH; CDR2 reads LQKENI. The CDR3 sequence: CASSPRDSNEKLFF. The CDR3 nucleotides read TGTGCCAGCTCACCCCGGGACAGTAATGAAAAACTGTTTTTT.

This clone was seen once. The chain couples TRBV28 to TRBJ2-7; tentative D call: TRBD2 (5 bases). There are 17 residues in the CDR3. Germline V gene lookup returns CDR1 MDHEN and CDR2 SYDVKM. Deletions cut 5 bases from V and 0 bases from J, with 20 bases between. The CDR3 loop reads CASSPLPGLRSSYEQYF. The CDR3 region has the DNA TGTGCCAGCAGTCCTCTACCCGGACTGAGGAGCTCCTACGAGCAGTACTTC.

The J gene is TRBJ1-1, the V gene TRBV10-1, with D uncertain. Trimming removed 7 bases at V and 4 bases at J, with 16 bases between. The length of the CDR3 is 14 residues. Per the germline V gene, CDR1 is WNHNN and CDR2 is SYGVQD (reference sequence). This CDR3 is CASIIPGGRTEAFF. CDR3 DNA: TGCGCCAGCATTATACCGGGAGGTCGCACTGAAGCTTTCTTT.

The V and J genes are TRBV10-3 and TRBJ2-3, with D perhaps matching TRBD2 (6 bases). This CDR3 has 13 amino acids. Germline V CDR1 and CDR2: ENHRY, SYGVKD. The germline V and J ends were trimmed by 11 bases and 1 base, with 13 bases remaining between them. The CDR3 nucleotides are TGTGCCTTAGGTATAGCGGGCACAGATACGCAGTATTTT. Translated, it gives CALGIAGTDTQYF.

V is TRBV12-5 and J is TRBJ1-2, with 7 bases fitting TRBD1. Germline loops: CDR1 LGHNT, CDR2 FRNRAP. V lost 6 bases and J lost 6; bases outside the gene matches: 13. The CDR3 contains 15 residues. CDR3 residues: CASGRPTGLGDGYTF. The CDR3 bases are TGTGCTAGTGGCCGACCGACAGGGCTCGGTGATGGCTACACCTTC.

V and J are TRBV19 and TRBJ1-2; D is unresolved. The V gene lost 5 bases and the J gene lost 4 bases, with 5 bases spanning the gap. The CDR3 is 11 amino acids. Germline loops: CDR1 LNHDA, CDR2 SQIVND (reference sequence). Here the CDR3 reads CASSYSYGYTF. In DNA form, the CDR3 reads TGTGCCAGTAGTTATAGCTATGGCTACACCTTC. The variable domain in full, completed from reference TRBV19 and TRBJ1-2, reads DGGITQSPKYLFRKEGQNVTLSCEQNLNHDAMYWYRQDPGQGLRLIYYSQIVNDFQKGDIAEGYSVSREKKESFPLTVTSAQKNPTAFYLCASSYSYGYTFGSGTRLTVV.

The chain is built from TRBV5-4 and TRBJ1-2; tentative D call: TRBD1 (6 bases). The germline V and J ends were trimmed by 2 bases and 0 bases, with 11 bases remaining between them. The length of the CDR3 is 15 residues. Germline V lookup: CDR1 SGHNT, CDR2 YYREEE (reference sequence). CDR3 amino acids: CASSLRNRANYGYTF. CDR3 DNA: TGTGCCAGCAGCTTAAGGAACAGGGCTAACTATGGCTACACCTTC.

V usage is TRBV18 and J usage is TRBJ2-7; D is perhaps TRBD1 (6 bases). From germline, CDR1 is KGHSH and CDR2 LQKENI. The V end was cut by 2 bases, the J end by 0 bases, with 11 bases between. The length of the CDR3 is 15 residues. The CDR3 loop reads CASSPNRQDSYEQYF. CDR3 DNA sequence: TGTGCCAGCTCACCAAATAGACAGGACTCCTACGAGCAGTACTTC.

J is TRBJ2-3 and V is TRBV28, with D maybe TRBD2 (5 bases). CDR1 MDHEN and CDR2 SYDVKM come from the germline V gene. The CDR3 totals 14 residues. V lost 3 bases and J lost 4, with 11 bases in between. The CDR3 DNA reads TGTGCCAGCAGTTTCTCGAGGGTGTCAGATACGCAGTATTTT. This codes for CASSFSRVSDTQYF.

This clone was observed once. The chain joins TRBV5-8 to TRBJ2-7; D might be TRBD1 (5 bases). This CDR3 spans 14 amino acids. CDR1 is SGHTS, CDR2 YDEGEE, per germline. V was shortened by 2 bases and J by 2 bases, with 11 bases between the two germline ends. The CDR3 DNA follows: TGTGCCAGCAGCTTTTGGCAGGGCACCTACGAGCAGTACTTC. It specifies CASSFWQGTYEQYF.